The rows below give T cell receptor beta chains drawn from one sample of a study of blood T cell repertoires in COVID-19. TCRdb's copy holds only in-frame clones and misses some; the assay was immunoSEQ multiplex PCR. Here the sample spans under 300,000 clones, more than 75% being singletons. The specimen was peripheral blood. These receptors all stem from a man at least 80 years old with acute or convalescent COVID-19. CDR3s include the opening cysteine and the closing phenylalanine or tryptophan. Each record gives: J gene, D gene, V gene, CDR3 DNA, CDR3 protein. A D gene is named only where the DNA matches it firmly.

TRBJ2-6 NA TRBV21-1 TGTGCCAGCACGCGGACAGGGGCACAACCTCCCTCTGGGGCCAACGTCCTGACTTTC CASTRTGAQPPSGANVLTF
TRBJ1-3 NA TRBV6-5 TGTGCCAGCAGACAGGGTTCATCTTCTGGAAACACCATATATTTT CASRQGSSSGNTIYF
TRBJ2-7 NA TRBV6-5 TGTGCCAGCAGGGGAGAACCGAGTTTCTACGAGCAGTACTTC CASRGEPSFYEQYF
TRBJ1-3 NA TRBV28 TGTGCCAGCGGGGGGACGTCTGAATCCGGTGGAAACACCATATATTTT CASGGTSESGGNTIYF
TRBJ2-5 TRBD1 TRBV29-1 TGCAGCGTTGAAGAGACAGGGGGAAGAGATACCCAGTACTTC CSVEETGGRDTQYF
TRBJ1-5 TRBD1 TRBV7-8 TGTGCCAGCAGCTTCAGCGACAGGGGCAATCAGCCCCAGCATTTT CASSFSDRGNQPQHF
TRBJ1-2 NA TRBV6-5 TGTGCCAGCAGCCGGGGGGGGCGAGCTAACTATGGCTACACCTTC CASSRGGRANYGYTF
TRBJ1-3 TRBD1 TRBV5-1 TGCGCCAGCAGCTCAGGGGGAGGCCACTCTGGAAACACCATATATTTT CASSSGGGHSGNTIYF
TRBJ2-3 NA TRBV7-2 TGTGCCAGCAGCTTAAAGGGGATCGGTGTCGGGGGTTGGCATACGCAGTATTTT CASSLKGIGVGGWHTQYF
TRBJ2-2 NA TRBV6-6 TGTGCCAGCAGTAGGGACAACTCCTACACCGGGGAGCTGTTTTTT CASSRDNSYTGELFF